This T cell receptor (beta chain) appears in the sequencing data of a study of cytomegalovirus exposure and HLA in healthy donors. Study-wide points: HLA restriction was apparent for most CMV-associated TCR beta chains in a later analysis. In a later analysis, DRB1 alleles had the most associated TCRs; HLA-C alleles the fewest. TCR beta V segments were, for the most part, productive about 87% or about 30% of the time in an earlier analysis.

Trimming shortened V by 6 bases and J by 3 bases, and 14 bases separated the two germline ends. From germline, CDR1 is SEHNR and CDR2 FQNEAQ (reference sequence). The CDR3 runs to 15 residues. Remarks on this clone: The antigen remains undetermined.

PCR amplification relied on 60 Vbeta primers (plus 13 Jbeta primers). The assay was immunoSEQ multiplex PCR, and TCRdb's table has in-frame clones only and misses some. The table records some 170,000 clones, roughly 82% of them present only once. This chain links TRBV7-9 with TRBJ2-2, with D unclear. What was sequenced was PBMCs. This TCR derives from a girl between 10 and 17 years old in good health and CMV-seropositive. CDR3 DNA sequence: TGTGCCAGCAGTGGGCTTGGTGCCTACACCGGGGAGCTGTTTTTT. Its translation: CASSGLGAYTGELFF. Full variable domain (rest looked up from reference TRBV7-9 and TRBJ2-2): DTGVSQNPRHKITKRGQNVTFRCDPISEHNRLYWYRQTLGQGPEFLTYFQNEAQLEKSRLLSDRFSAERPKGSFSTLEIQRTEQGDSAMYLCASSGLGAYTGELFFGEGSRLTVL.